These T cell receptor beta chains were read from a single sample in a study of cytomegalovirus exposure and HLA in healthy donors. Generated by immunoSEQ multiplex PCR, the TCRdb table keeps only in-frame clones and is missing some. The sample table sets out about 140,000 clones. Source material: PBMCs. The receptors come from a young woman in good health and CMV-seronegative. Both conserved end residues are part of each CDR3. A D gene is named only where the DNA matches it firmly.

v_gene: TRBV14; j_gene: TRBJ1-2; d_gene: TRBD1; CDR3aa: CASSQTGTGLFANYGYTF; CDR3nt: TGTGCCAGCAGCCAGACCGGGACAGGGTTGTTTGCTAACTATGGCTACACCTTT
v_gene: TRBV4-1; j_gene: TRBJ2-1; d_gene: TRBD1; CDR3aa: CASSQVPGQSYNEQFF; CDR3nt: TGCGCCAGCAGCCAGGTTCCGGGACAGTCCTACAATGAGCAGTTCTTC
v_gene: TRBV11-2; j_gene: TRBJ2-5; d_gene: TRBD1; CDR3aa: CASSSDREVEPQYF; CDR3nt: TGTGCCAGCAGCTCGGACAGGGAGGTAGAACCCCAGTACTTC
v_gene: TRBV6-1; j_gene: TRBJ2-7; d_gene: NA; CDR3aa: CASSESPRDTYEQYF; CDR3nt: TGTGCCAGCAGTGAATCTCCCAGGGATACCTACGAGCAGTACTTC
v_gene: TRBV11-2; j_gene: TRBJ2-7; d_gene: NA; CDR3aa: CASSLDWRRGARDYEQYF; CDR3nt: TGTGCCAGCAGCTTAGATTGGCGTCGGGGGGCTCGGGACTACGAGCAGTACTTC
v_gene: TRBV30; j_gene: TRBJ1-1; d_gene: NA; CDR3aa: CAWKRQSNTEAFF; CDR3nt: TGTGCCTGGAAGAGACAGTCAAACACTGAAGCTTTCTTT
v_gene: TRBV7-8; j_gene: TRBJ2-5; d_gene: NA; CDR3aa: CASSLVGRGAVLETQYF; CDR3nt: TGTGCCAGCAGCTTAGTAGGTCGGGGGGCGGTGTTGGAGACCCAGTACTTC
v_gene: TRBV19; j_gene: TRBJ1-2; d_gene: NA; CDR3aa: CASSTRQPNYGYTF; CDR3nt: TGTGCCAGTAGTACGAGACAGCCTAACTATGGCTACACCTTC
v_gene: TRBV4-2; j_gene: TRBJ1-5; d_gene: TRBD1; CDR3aa: CASSHGQGGNQPQHF; CDR3nt: TGTGCCAGCAGCCACGGACAGGGTGGCAATCAGCCCCAGCATTTT
v_gene: TRBV28; j_gene: TRBJ2-1; d_gene: NA; CDR3aa: CASRQFEGQFF; CDR3nt: TGTGCCAGCAGGCAGTTCGAGGGGCAGTTCTTC
v_gene: TRBV5-4; j_gene: TRBJ2-1; d_gene: NA; CDR3aa: CASSSGLAEVNEQFF; CDR3nt: TGTGCCAGCAGCTCAGGCCTGGCGGAGGTCAATGAGCAGTTCTTC
v_gene: TRBV5-1; j_gene: TRBJ1-4; d_gene: NA; CDR3aa: CASSLAPSVATNEKLFF; CDR3nt: TGCGCCAGCAGCTTGGCCCCTTCAGTTGCAACTAATGAAAAACTGTTTTTT
v_gene: TRBV19; j_gene: TRBJ2-2; d_gene: TRBD1; CDR3aa: CASSIQGARNTGELFF; CDR3nt: TGTGCCAGTAGTATCCAGGGGGCTCGGAACACCGGGGAGCTGTTTTTT
v_gene: TRBV19; j_gene: TRBJ1-4; d_gene: TRBD1; CDR3aa: CATSPRQGGDEKLFF; CDR3nt: TGTGCCACCTCCCCCCGACAGGGGGGAGATGAAAAACTGTTTTTT
v_gene: TRBV5-1; j_gene: TRBJ2-5; d_gene: TRBD2; CDR3aa: CASSFALGREGETQYF; CDR3nt: TGCGCCAGCAGCTTCGCATTGGGCAGGGAGGGGGAGACCCAGTACTTC
v_gene: TRBV19; j_gene: TRBJ2-5; d_gene: NA; CDR3aa: CASSMGRETQYF; CDR3nt: TGTGCCAGTAGTATGGGGCGAGAGACCCAGTACTTC
v_gene: TRBV6-1; j_gene: TRBJ2-7; d_gene: TRBD2; CDR3aa: CASTTPLLAGDEQYF; CDR3nt: TGTGCCAGCACCACACCATTACTAGCGGGAGACGAGCAGTACTTC
v_gene: TRBV7-9; j_gene: TRBJ2-7; d_gene: NA; CDR3aa: CASSSQGLISYEQYF; CDR3nt: TGTGCCAGCAGCTCGCAGGGTCTTATCTCCTACGAGCAGTACTTC
v_gene: TRBV5-6; j_gene: TRBJ1-3; d_gene: NA; CDR3aa: CASSLDSSGNTIYF; CDR3nt: TGTGCCAGCAGCTTGGACAGCTCTGGAAACACCATATATTTT
v_gene: TRBV29-1; j_gene: TRBJ2-1; d_gene: TRBD1; CDR3aa: CSVGGQGVTRRSYNEQFF; CDR3nt: TGCAGCGTTGGCGGACAGGGTGTTACCCGGCGCTCCTACAATGAGCAGTTCTTC
v_gene: TRBV7-3; j_gene: TRBJ2-7; d_gene: TRBD2; CDR3aa: CASSPQSGSFYEQYF; CDR3nt: TGTGCCAGCAGCCCCCAAAGCGGGAGTTTCTACGAGCAGTACTTC
v_gene: TRBV5-1; j_gene: TRBJ2-7; d_gene: NA; CDR3aa: CASSLGQSEQYF; CDR3nt: TGCGCCAGCAGCTTGGGACAGTCCGAGCAGTACTTC
v_gene: TRBV7-2; j_gene: TRBJ1-2; d_gene: NA; CDR3aa: CASSLEENYGYTF; CDR3nt: TGTGCCAGCAGCTTAGAGGAGAACTATGGCTACACCTTC
v_gene: TRBV7-9; j_gene: TRBJ2-2; d_gene: NA; CDR3aa: CASSLGVSGRGTGELFF; CDR3nt: TGTGCCAGCAGCTTAGGGGTGTCCGGGAGAGGCACCGGGGAGCTGTTTTTT
v_gene: TRBV11-3; j_gene: TRBJ2-1; d_gene: TRBD2; CDR3aa: CASSLSLAVVYNEQFF; CDR3nt: TGTGCCAGCAGCTTATCTCTAGCGGTGGTTTACAATGAGCAGTTCTTC
v_gene: TRBV30; j_gene: TRBJ1-1; d_gene: NA; CDR3aa: CAWRMTVVETEAFF; CDR3nt: TGTGCCTGGAGAATGACAGTTGTTGAGACTGAAGCTTTCTTT